This T cell receptor (beta chain) was obtained from a study of shared clonotypes between healthy human individuals. Investigators spread the genomic DNA of each subset evenly over several immunoSEQ plates. TCRdb's table, derived via immunoSEQ multiplex PCR, lists solely in-frame clones and lacks some. The table lists around 2,000,000 clones, 85% to 95% of them singletons. CD8 cells regarded as naive lacked CD45RO, were positively chosen for CCR7, and omitted terminally differentiated effector memory CD45RA+ cells. Germline values: CDR1 SGDLS, CDR2 YYNGEE. Trimming at V came to 0 bases and at J to 2 bases, leaving 4 bases not matched to a gene. The length of the CDR3 is 17 residues.

The clonotype was recovered from a man aged 18 to 35 in good health. Some clones in this sample may be carry-over from other donors' samples. The rearrangement joins TRBV9 to TRBJ2-3; 12 bases map to TRBD2. The sample was naive CD8+ T cells from PBMCs. The CDR3 DNA is TGTGCCAGCAGCGTAGGGGCTAGCGGGAGGGTCACAGATACGCAGTATTTT. It encodes CASSVGASGRVTDTQYF. Using reference TRBV9 and TRBJ2-3 for the parts outside the CDR3, the full variable domain is DSGVTQTPKHLITATGQRVTLRCSPRSGDLSVYWYQQSLDQGLQFLIQYYNGEERAKGNILERFSAQQFPDLHSELNLSSLELGDSALYFCASSVGASGRVTDTQYFGPGTRLTVL.